This T cell receptor beta chain was recovered during a study of T-cell memory formation after mild COVID-19. Study conclusions and caveats: Some responding clones appeared in pre-infection memory, suggesting cross-reactive memory joined.

A single record per CDR3 protein comes from TCRdb applying MiXCR to the 5' RACE reads. This sample carries just over 350,000 distinct CDR3 sequences, around an eighth of them seen once, and the ten largest clones take about 20%. Germline CDR1 SGHTA, CDR2 FQGNSA. This CDR3 has 14 amino acids. Trimming pared 4 bases from V and 0 bases from J, leaving 9 bases between. This clonotype has a handful of counts. The antigen is not known. This sequence originates from a man between 18 and 29 years old who had mild COVID-19 (a few samples of this study predate the infection). Cell type and time point are not known. What was sequenced was PBMCs or a T cell subset sorted from them (not recorded which). This chain connects TRBV7-2 to TRBJ1-1; D unresolved. In DNA, the CDR3 is TGTGCCAGCAGCTGGACCGGTATGAACACTGAAGCTTTCTTT. Translated: CASSWTGMNTEAFF.